This T cell receptor (beta chain) was found in a study of CD8 T cells in ankylosing spondylitis. Points from the study as a whole: Seemingly characteristic of ankylosing spondylitis blood was a TCR beta motif consisting of several highly homologous variants. Earlier authors reported some of these motif variants in reactive arthritis synovial fluid and blood.

Using quantitative 5'-RACE with molecular barcodes, the authors made TCR beta libraries. Via MiXCR, TCRdb re-called the 5' RACE reads, giving one row per CDR3 protein. The sample records some 840,000 distinct CDR3 sequences, 12% being singletons. Germline-derived CDR1 and CDR2 are SGHRS and YFSETQ. CDR3 length: 14 residues. This clonotype was recorded a few times. The antigen is undetermined. An end of the junction does not agree with germline; a read error may underlie this. V gene TRBV5-1 combines with J gene TRBJ2-7; D is ambiguous. The source of this sequence is a male donor with ankylosing spondylitis. The source material was blood, either unsorted or a sorted T cell fraction (not recorded which). This chain's CDR3 is CASSLIGDSSEQYF. CDR3 in DNA: TGCGCCAGCAGCTTGATTGGAGACTCCTCCGAGCAGTACTTC.